Following are 16 T cell receptor beta chains from one sample sequenced in a study of T-cell memory formation after mild COVID-19. TCRdb re-called the 5' RACE reads with MiXCR, one entry per CDR3 protein. The sample holds some 340,000 distinct CDR3 sequences, about an eighth seen once. The sample taken for sequencing was PBMCs or a T cell subset sorted from them (not recorded which). The receptors were gathered from a man aged 18-30 years who had mild COVID-19 (a few samples of this study predate the infection). Cell type and time point are not known.

The chain links TRBV5-5 to TRBJ1-1; D is possibly TRBD1 (5 bases). The CDR3 length is 15 residues. Germline V CDR1 and CDR2: SGHKS, YYEKEE (reference sequence). Trimming took off 1 base at V and 4 bases at J, with 14 bases between the two ends. In DNA, the CDR3 is TGTGCCAGCAGCTTGAACCCCATTGGGGGCACTGAAGCTTTCTTT. This sequence encodes CASSLNPIGGTEAFF.

In the case of this clonotype: The junction differs from germline at one of its ends, possibly a read error. The chain links TRBV4-1 to TRBJ2-3, with 11 bases lining up with TRBD2. CDR1 and CDR2 (germline): MGHRA, YSYEKL. This CDR3 comprises 15 residues. The CDR3 nucleotides are TGCGCCAGCAGCGCCACTAGCGGGAGCACCGATACGCAGTATTTT. Translated: CASSATSGSTDTQYF.

The chain has TRBV10-3 and TRBJ2-6; D unresolved. This CDR3 has 14 amino acids. CDR1 and CDR2 (germline): ENHRY, SYGVKD. Trimming shortened V by 8 bases and J by 2 bases, and 10 bases separated the two germline ends. CDR3 sequence (DNA): TGTGCCATCCCTTCGGTTGCTGGGGCCAACGTCCTGACTTTC. It encodes CAIPSVAGANVLTF.

The rearrangement joins TRBV20-1 to TRBJ2-4; D call uncertain. This CDR3 is 14 amino acids long. The germline gives CDR1 DFQATT, CDR2 SNEGSKA (reference sequence). V dropped 0 bases and J dropped 8 bases, with 14 bases sitting between them. CDR3 region: CSARDRLEFDIQYF. CDR3 nucleotide sequence: TGCAGTGCTAGAGATCGGTTGGAGTTTGACATTCAGTACTTC.

The table lists this clonotype with a few counts. The chain has TRBV5-1 and TRBJ1-1; D might be TRBD1 (5 bases). CDR3 length: 14 residues. Germline CDR1 reads SGHRS; CDR2 reads YFSETQ. Trimming removed 7 bases at V and 5 bases at J, with 18 bases between. In DNA form, the CDR3 reads TGCGCCAGCCGCGGAGGGGCGTATGCGACTGAAGCTTTCTTT. This sequence encodes CASRGGAYATEAFF.

This clonotype was counted a few times. V gene TRBV9 combines with J gene TRBJ2-7; a weak D match, TRBD1 (6 bases). The V and J ends lost 2 bases and 7 bases respectively, with 13 bases between them. The CDR3 has 13 residues. The germline V gene encodes CDR1 SGDLS and CDR2 YYNGEE. CDR3 residues: CASSVGDKTEQYV. In DNA, the CDR3 is TGTGCCAGCAGCGTGGGGGACAAGACAGAGCAGTACGTC.

The sample holds many counts of this clonotype. The chain is built from TRBV6-5 and TRBJ1-6, with D tentatively TRBD1 (6 bases). This CDR3 has 11 residues. The germline gives CDR1 MNHEY, CDR2 SVGAGI. Trimming took off 6 bases at V and 12 bases at J, with 9 bases between the two ends. In DNA form, the CDR3 reads TGTGCCAGCAGACAGGGTGGACCCCTCCACTTT. It is translated as CASRQGGPLHF.

The sample holds a few counts of this clonotype. The rearrangement uses TRBV7-2 and TRBJ1-1; no firm D call. In germline, CDR1 is SGHTA, CDR2 FQGNSA. The CDR3 has 15 residues. Deletions cut 1 base from V and 1 base from J, with 10 bases between. CDR3 coding DNA: TGTGCCAGCAGCTTAGTCCCGACCGCGAACACTGAAGCTTTCTTT. Its protein product is CASSLVPTANTEAFF. Using reference TRBV7-2 and TRBJ1-1 for the parts outside the CDR3, the full variable domain is GAGVSQSPSNKVTEKGKDVELRCDPISGHTALYWYRQSLGQGLEFLIYFQGNSAPDKSGLPSDRFSAERTGGSVSTLTIQRTQQEDSAVYLCASSLVPTANTEAFFGQGTRLTVV.

The chain is built from TRBV6-5 and TRBJ2-3; possibly TRBD1 for D (6 bases). This CDR3 has 15 residues. Germline values: CDR1 MNHEY, CDR2 SVGAGI. Between the trimmed V and J ends, which lost 4 bases and 4 bases, there was a span of 15 bases. The DNA for the CDR3 is TGTGCCAGCAGTTCTCCTGCGCGGACAGCAGATACGCAGTATTTT. It translates to CASSSPARTADTQYF.

This rearrangement joins TRBV6-1 to TRBJ2-7, with TRBD2 identical over 7 bases. V dropped 6 bases and J dropped 1; count of bases not matched to a gene: 9. CDR3 size: 15 residues. CDR1 MNHNS and CDR2 SASEGT come from the germline V gene. CDR3 in amino acids: CASSVGSGGSYEQYF. CDR3 nucleotides: TGTGCCAGCAGCGTCGGGTCCGGGGGGTCCTACGAGCAGTACTTC.

The chain links TRBV29-1 to TRBJ2-3; the match to TRBD2 covers 7 bases. Germline CDR1 is SQVTM and CDR2 is ANQGSEA. The CDR3 sequence is 14 residues long. The CDR3 region is CRPPLAVFTDTQYF. CDR3 nucleotides: TGCAGACCCCCTCTAGCGGTATTCACAGATACGCAGTATTTT.

This clonotype was recorded many times. The chain carries TRBV12-3 or TRBV12-4 and TRBJ2-7; no clear D gene. The germline V and J ends were trimmed by 3 bases and 6 bases, with 15 bases remaining between them. The CDR3 is 14 residues long. CDR3 sequence (DNA): TGTGCCAGCAGTTTTGGGCAGGTCCCTCTCGAGCAGTACTTC. This gives the protein CASSFGQVPLEQYF.

This clonotype was seen ten or more times. V is TRBV5-1 and J is TRBJ2-7; 7 nucleotides match TRBD1. J was trimmed by 2 bases and V by 0 bases; bases with no gene match: 8. CDR1 SGHRS and CDR2 YFSETQ come from the germline V gene. This CDR3 contains 16 residues. The CDR3 nucleotides read TGCGCCAGCAGCTTGGGTACCGGAGGACAGGCCTACGAGCAGTACGTC. This codes for CASSLGTGGQAYEQYV.

The rearrangement uses TRBV27 and TRBJ1-5; tentative D call: TRBD1 (6 bases). The CDR3 is 16 amino acids. V dropped 6 bases and J dropped 3 bases, with 18 bases sitting between them. Germline CDR1 is MNHEY and CDR2 is SMNVEV (reference sequence). The CDR3: CASSVAGGANNQPQHF. In nucleotides, the CDR3 is TGTGCCAGCAGCGTCGCGGGGGGGGCCAACAATCAGCCCCAGCATTTT.

In this sample, this clonotype turned up a few times. The chain links TRBV6-2 or TRBV6-3 to TRBJ2-6; perhaps TRBD2 as D (6 bases). V dropped 8 bases and J dropped 0 bases, with 17 bases sitting between them. Germline loops: CDR1 MNHEY, CDR2 SVGEGT. This CDR3 is 17 amino acids long. The CDR3 loop is CASGGAQASSGANVLTF. In nucleotides, the CDR3 is TGTGCCAGCGGAGGGGCACAGGCTAGCTCTGGGGCCAACGTCCTGACTTTC.

This clonotype was counted ten times or more. The rearrangement joins TRBV5-1 to TRBJ2-1; 8 positions agree with TRBD1. The CDR3 has 18 residues. Germline CDR1 SGHRS, CDR2 YFSETQ. V trimming: 7 bases; J trimming: 5 bases; junction bases outside the gene matches: 20. The CDR3 region is CASSPEGSPGQVNNEQFF. The CDR3 DNA is TGCGCCAGCTCCCCCGAGGGATCCCCGGGACAGGTGAACAATGAGCAGTTCTTC.